This T cell receptor beta chain was sequenced for a study of CD8 T cells in ankylosing spondylitis. Via MiXCR, TCRdb re-called the 5' RACE reads, giving one row per CDR3 protein. The sample records 35,000 or so distinct CDR3 sequences, about 6.3% being singletons. General study findings and limits: Some of the motif variants had earlier been found in reactive arthritis patients' fluid and blood. Reportedly, disease-linked clones are significantly enriched in ankylosing spondylitis patients' matched synovial fluid.

This clonotype has only a few counts. Its cognate antigen is unknown. The CDR3 has 19 residues. J lost 3 bases, V lost 11 bases, and 26 bases had no gene match. Germline V gene sequence: CDR1 SNHLY, CDR2 FYNNEI. The V and J genes are TRBV2 and TRBJ2-7; 9 positions match TRBD2. Sequencing was carried out using blood, either unsorted or a sorted T cell fraction (not recorded which). The sequence came from a male donor with ankylosing spondylitis or in good health (not recorded which). The CDR3 region is CALSFPPGVAGARGYEQYF. CDR3 DNA sequence: TGTGCCCTCAGTTTCCCTCCGGGGGTAGCGGGAGCTCGAGGCTACGAGCAGTACTTC.